These 8 T cell receptor beta chains were sequenced from one sample in a study of cytomegalovirus exposure and HLA in healthy donors (TCRdb year 2017). Library preparation employed the immunoSEQ multiplex PCR assay. The multiplex PCR relied on a mix of 60 forward primers for TCR Vbeta segments and 13 reverse primers for TCR Jbeta segments. TCRdb took this table from immuneACCESS and kept in-frame rearrangements with V and J called. Such tables lack part of the clones; where checked against another copy, unresolved V genes explain under half of the gap, and the rest is unexplained. The sample table holds 30,000 to 40,000 clones, of which 86% were seen once. Approximately 10% of the sample rests with the top ten. The sample consisted of PBMCs. These receptors originate from a woman in her thirties or forties in good health and CMV-seropositive.

The V gene is TRBV20-1, the J gene TRBJ2-5; D unclear. Germline assignment: CDR1 DFQATT and CDR2 SNEGSKA (reference sequence). This CDR3 spans 11 amino acids. V lost 3 bases, J lost 5 bases, and 7 bases lay in between. CDR3 sequence: CSARTRETQYF. CDR3 nucleotide sequence: TGCAGTGCTAGGACTCGGGAGACCCAGTACTTC.

The chain links TRBV7-9 to TRBJ1-2, with D perhaps matching TRBD1 (5 bases). CDR1 SEHNR and CDR2 FQNEAQ come from the germline V gene (reference sequence). V was cut by 4 bases and J by 6 bases, with 21 bases left in between. This CDR3 has 16 amino acids. The CDR3 DNA is TGTGCCAGCAGCTCCCCACTCCGACAGTATTATAATGGCTACACCTTC. It specifies CASSSPLRQYYNGYTF.

V gene TRBV7-9 combines with J gene TRBJ1-3, with D perhaps TRBD1 (5 bases). The V gene's germline CDR1 is SEHNR and CDR2 FQNEAQ (reference sequence). Trimming took 2 bases from V and 0 from J, leaving 11 bases between them. The CDR3 is 16 residues long. The CDR3 protein is CASSLSTGPSGNTIYF. The CDR3 DNA is TGTGCCAGCAGCTTATCTACAGGCCCCTCTGGAAACACCATATATTTT.

This sequence joins TRBV4-3 and TRBJ2-5, with 7 bases identical to TRBD2. This CDR3 is built from 15 residues. J was trimmed by 5 bases and V by 3 bases; bases with no gene match: 9. Germline V gives CDR1 LGHNA, CDR2 YSLEER. In DNA form, the CDR3 reads TGCGCCAGCAGCCACGGCCAGCGGGGTGGGGAGACCCAGTACTTC. Residues: CASSHGQRGGETQYF.

V gene TRBV28 combines with J gene TRBJ1-2, with 7 bases fitting TRBD1. The CDR3 runs 14 residues. Unmatched junction bases numbered 8, after V lost 7 bases and J lost 3 bases. Germline CDR1 is MDHEN and CDR2 is SYDVKM. The CDR3 bases are TGTGCCAGCACCCTAGCAGGGGGTGACTATGGCTACACCTTC. Encoded protein: CASTLAGGDYGYTF.

The chain links TRBV29-1 to TRBJ1-2, with D possibly matching TRBD1 (5 bases). Trimming took 4 bases from V and 7 from J, leaving 16 bases between them. This CDR3 spans 13 amino acids. Germline V gene lookup returns CDR1 SQVTM and CDR2 ANQGSEA. The CDR3 loop reads CSVGFRAGGGYTF. The CDR3, as DNA: TGCAGCGTTGGGTTCAGGGCCGGTGGTGGCTACACCTTC.

This chain links TRBV7-9 with TRBJ1-1; TRBD1 agrees at 8 bases. CDR1 SEHNR and CDR2 FQNEAQ come from the germline V gene (reference sequence). V trimming: 1 base; J trimming: 6 bases; junction bases outside the gene matches: 10. The CDR3 runs to 16 residues. The CDR3 spells CASSLETGTGWSEAFF. CDR3 DNA sequence: TGTGCCAGCAGCTTAGAGACCGGGACAGGATGGTCTGAAGCTTTCTTT.

This chain joins TRBV6-6 and TRBJ1-2; 11 bases agree with TRBD1. The length of the CDR3 is 15 residues. V was clipped by 5 bases and J by 7 bases; unmatched bases: 9. The germline V gene encodes CDR1 MNHNY and CDR2 SVGAGI (reference sequence). The CDR3, as DNA: TGTGCCAGCAGTGCATATACCGGGACAGGGGGTGGCTACACCTTC. Encoded protein: CASSAYTGTGGGYTF.